What follows is one TCR beta chain and its context. Profiled with immunoSEQ multiplex PCR; TCRdb holds only in-frame clones, not every one. The table records over 150,000 clones, about 94% of them present only once. This record belongs to a study of control samples from healthy donors and cancer patients. Germline V lookup: CDR1 LNHDA, CDR2 SQIVND (reference sequence). CDR3 length equals 13 residues. Trimming shortened V by 8 bases and J by 2 bases, and 10 bases separated the two germline ends. The clonotype comes from a middle-aged man in good health. The specimen was blood. V is TRBV19 and J is TRBJ1-3; no definite D call. The CDR3 region is CASALKAGNTIYF. The CDR3 DNA reads as TGTGCCAGTGCACTCAAGGCTGGAAACACCATATATTTT.